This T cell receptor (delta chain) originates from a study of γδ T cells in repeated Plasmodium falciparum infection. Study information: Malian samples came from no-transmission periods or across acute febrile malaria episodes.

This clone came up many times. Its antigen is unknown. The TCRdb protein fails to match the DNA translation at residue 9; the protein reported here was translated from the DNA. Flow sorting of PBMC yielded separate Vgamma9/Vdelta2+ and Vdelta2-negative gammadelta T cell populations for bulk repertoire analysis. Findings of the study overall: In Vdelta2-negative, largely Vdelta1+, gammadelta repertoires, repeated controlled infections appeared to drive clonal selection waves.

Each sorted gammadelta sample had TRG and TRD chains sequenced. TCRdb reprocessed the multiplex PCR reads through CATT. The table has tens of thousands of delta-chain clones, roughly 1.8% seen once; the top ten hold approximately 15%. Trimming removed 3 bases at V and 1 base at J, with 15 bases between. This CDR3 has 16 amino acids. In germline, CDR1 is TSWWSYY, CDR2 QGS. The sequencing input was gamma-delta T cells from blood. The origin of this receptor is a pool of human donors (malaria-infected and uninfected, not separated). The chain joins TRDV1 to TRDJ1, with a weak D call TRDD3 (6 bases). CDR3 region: CALGDLGDLITDKLIF. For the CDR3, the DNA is TGTGCTCTTGGGGATCTAGGGGATCTCATCACCGATAAACTCATCTTT.